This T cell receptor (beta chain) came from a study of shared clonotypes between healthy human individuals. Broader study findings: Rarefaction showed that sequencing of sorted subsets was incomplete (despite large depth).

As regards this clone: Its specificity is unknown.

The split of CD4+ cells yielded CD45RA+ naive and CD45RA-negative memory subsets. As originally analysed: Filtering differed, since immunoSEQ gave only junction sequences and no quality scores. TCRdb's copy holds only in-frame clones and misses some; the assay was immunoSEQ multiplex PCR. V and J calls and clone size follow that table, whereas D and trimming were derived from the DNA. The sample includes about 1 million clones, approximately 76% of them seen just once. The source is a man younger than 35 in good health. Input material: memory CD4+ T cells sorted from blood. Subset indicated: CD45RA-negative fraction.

The CDR3 region is CASRLTGTNTEAFF. CDR3 DNA sequence: TGTGCCAGCAGGCTGACAGGAACGAACACTGAAGCTTTCTTT. V usage is TRBV14 and J usage is TRBJ1-1, with a weak D call TRBD1 (6 bases). The ends were cut back, 6 bases at V and 1 base at J, with 12 bases in the middle. CDR3 length: 14 residues. Looked up from germline, CDR1 is SGHDN and CDR2 is FVKESK.